What follows are 13 T cell receptor beta chains derived from one specimen sequenced in a study of blood T cells in healthy people across ages. Alongside a J-beta primer mix, a sample-barcoded 5' primer served in a second PCR lasting 7 to 11 cycles. TCRdb re-analysed the 5' RACE reads in MiXCR, keeping a single row per CDR3 protein. The table shows roughly 800,000 distinct CDR3 sequences, with roughly 50% occurring only once. The specimen was blood. These receptors all come from a man younger than 40 in good health.

This clonotype was seen a handful of times. This chain connects TRBV6-5 to TRBJ2-5, with D possibly called TRBD1 or TRBD2 (6 bases each). Germline loops: CDR1 MNHEY, CDR2 SVGAGI. The CDR3 runs to 16 residues. Trimming stripped 6 bases from V and 11 bases from J, with 28 bases between. CDR3 nucleotide sequence: TGTGCCAGCAGAAGTATGGAGGGTGTGAGAGGGGGAGAGCAGTACTTC. Translation: CASRSMEGVRGGEQYF.

The gene calls are TRBV30 and TRBJ2-4, with D hard to call. The J call could be wrong; TRBJ2-7 is a better fit for the DNA end. Germline-derived CDR1 and CDR2 are GTSNPN and SVGIG (reference sequence). This CDR3 spans 14 amino acids. The CDR3: CAWSSNTGSSEQYF. CDR3 nucleotide sequence: TGTGCCTGGAGCTCTAACACCGGTTCAAGCGAGCAGTACTTC.

The chain uses TRBV11-2 and TRBJ2-5; maybe TRBD2 (5 bases). Deletions cut 1 base from V and 11 bases from J, with 17 bases between. The CDR3 consists of 14 residues. Germline loops: CDR1 SGHAT, CDR2 FQNNGV. The CDR3 protein is CASSLGGPRDEQYF. Here the CDR3 DNA reads TGTGCCAGCAGCTTAGGCGGACCGAGGGATGAGCAGTACTTC.

CDR3 amino acids: CSAPRGRDTDTQYF. The CDR3, as DNA: TGCAGTGCCCCCAGAGGGCGGGACACAGATACGCAGTATTTT. This chain links TRBV20-1 with TRBJ2-3, with D possibly TRBD2 on 6 matching bases. CDR1 is DFQATT and CDR2 is SNEGSKA in the germline V gene (reference sequence). Trimming took 6 bases from V and 2 from J, leaving 15 bases between them. The CDR3 consists of 14 residues.

CDR3: CASSYGAGYEQYF. As DNA, the CDR3 is TGTGCCAGCTCCTATGGGGCTGGGTACGAGCAGTACTTC. The chain joins TRBV27 to TRBJ2-7; a possible D gene is TRBD1 (5 bases). From germline, CDR1 is MNHEY and CDR2 SMNVEV (reference sequence). Trimming stripped 8 bases from V and 4 bases from J, with 15 bases between. The CDR3 consists of 13 residues.

The chain combines TRBV7-3 with TRBJ2-1; TRBD2 might be the D (6 bases). Trimming took off 3 bases at V and 12 bases at J, with 15 bases between the two ends. The CDR3 contains 13 residues. Germline V gene data show CDR1 as SGHTA and CDR2 as FQGTGA. CDR3 residues: CASSFGGSGSQFF. The CDR3 DNA is TGTGCCAGCAGCTTCGGGGGTAGCGGATCGCAGTTCTTC. Full variable domain (outside the CDR3, taken from reference TRBV7-3 and TRBJ2-1): GAGVSQTPSNKVTEKGKYVELRCDPISGHTALYWYRQSLGQGPEFLIYFQGTGAADDSGLPNDRFFAVRPEGSVSTLKIQRTERGDSAVYLCASSFGGSGSQFFGPGTRLTVL.

In this sample, this clonotype turned up a few times. The chain has TRBV7-2 and TRBJ2-1; the D is unclear. V lost 1 base and J 10 bases, leaving 8 bases between the germline ends. Germline values: CDR1 SGHTA, CDR2 FQGNSA. CDR3 length: 12 amino acids. The CDR3 sequence is CASSLDTREQFF. CDR3 nucleotides: TGTGCCAGCAGCTTAGATACCCGAGAGCAGTTCTTC.

This clonotype was recorded only once. The chain is built from TRBV29-1 and TRBJ2-1, with D unresolved. V lost 7 bases, J lost 8 bases, and 18 bases lay in between. Germline CDR1 reads SQVTM; CDR2 reads ANQGSEA. This CDR3 spans 13 amino acids. DNA of the CDR3: TGCAGCGCTTATGACAATAACCAGCATGAGCAGTTCTTC. Its translation is CSAYDNNQHEQFF.

This clonotype was recorded once. The chain recombines TRBV11-2 with TRBJ2-4; D not resolved. The J call may not be correct, given that the DNA end is closer to TRBJ2-7. There are 14 residues in the CDR3. Germline V lookup: CDR1 SGHAT, CDR2 FQNNGV. The CDR3, as DNA: TGTGCCAGCAGCGTCAAGGTTTCTTCCTACGAGCAGTACTTC. It translates to CASSVKVSSYEQYF.

The chain is built from TRBV12-3 or TRBV12-4 and TRBJ2-3; TRBD1 agrees at 7 bases. Trimming cost V 7 bases and J 2 bases; bases outside gene matches: 12. The CDR3 spans 16 residues. CDR3 in DNA: TGTGCCAGCATCAAAAATCGGGACAGCTACACAGATACGCAGTATTTT. Amino acids: CASIKNRDSYTDTQYF.

The chain employs TRBV15 and TRBJ2-5; perhaps TRBD2 as D (5 bases). From germline, CDR1 is LNHNV and CDR2 YYDKDF (reference sequence). Trimming stripped 0 bases from V and 5 bases from J, with 22 bases between. The CDR3 has 18 residues. The DNA of the CDR3 is TGTGCCACCAGCAGAGATCCCCGATGGGAGCGTCGCCAGGAGACCCAGTACTTC. It specifies CATSRDPRWERRQETQYF.

The V and J genes are TRBV5-6 and TRBJ1-2, with D possibly TRBD1 on 5 matching bases. Germline CDR1 SGHDT, CDR2 YYEEEE. CDR3 length: 14 amino acids. V shed 2 bases and J shed 8 bases, with 16 bases lying between them. The CDR3 coding sequence is TGTGCCAGCAGCTTAGGGGAGCGCGCTGGGGGCTACACCTTC. It specifies CASSLGERAGGYTF.

This sequence joins TRBV7-2 and TRBJ2-7; TRBD2 agrees at 12 bases. CDR3 length: 14 residues. CDR1 is SGHTA, CDR2 FQGNSA, per germline. V gave up 5 bases and J gave up 5 bases; unmatched junction bases: 4. CDR3: CASSPTSGSNEQYF. Here the CDR3 DNA reads TGTGCCAGCAGCCCGACTAGCGGGAGTAACGAGCAGTACTTC.